Below are 5 T cell receptor beta chains sequenced from a single sample in a study of CD4+ T cells in melanoma. Profiled with immunoSEQ multiplex PCR; TCRdb holds only in-frame clones, not every one. The profile shows about 14,000 clones, around 70% of them singletons. Sequenced: cells from a culture (not recorded whether cultured in vitro). These receptors were collected from a human donor with melanoma.

This chain uses TRBV5-1 with TRBJ1-3, with a weak D call TRBD1 (5 bases). The CDR3 has 13 amino acids. The V gene lost 4 bases and the J gene lost 6 bases, with 11 bases spanning the gap. The germline V gene encodes CDR1 SGHRS and CDR2 YFSETQ. The CDR3, as DNA: TGCGCCAGCAGCCAGGGAGTCCTAAACACCATATATTTT. Encoded protein: CASSQGVLNTIYF. The complete variable domain, with remaining parts taken from reference TRBV5-1 and TRBJ1-3, reads KAGVTQTPRYLIKTRGQQVTLSCSPISGHRSVSWYQQTPGQGLQFLFEYFSETQRNKGNFPGRFSGRQFSNSRSEMNVSTLELGDSALYLCASSQGVLNTIYFGEGSWLTVV.

The chain carries TRBV5-1 and TRBJ1-2; D ambiguous. V was shortened by 0 bases and J by 8 bases, with 8 bases between the two germline ends. Germline V gene lookup returns CDR1 SGHRS and CDR2 YFSETQ. This CDR3 is built from 12 residues. CDR3 in amino acids: CASSLDGAGYTF. Here the CDR3 DNA reads TGCGCCAGCAGCTTGGACGGCGCGGGCTACACCTTC.

In DNA, the CDR3 is TGCGCCAGCAGCCAGACTCCATTCCAAGTTAAGACAGATACGCAGTATTTT. Translated: CASSQTPFQVKTDTQYF. J is TRBJ2-3 and V is TRBV4-1; unclear D gene. CDR1 MGHRA and CDR2 YSYEKL come from the germline V gene. The CDR3 has 17 residues. V lost 3 bases and J 3 bases, leaving 19 bases between the germline ends.

This clone was seen a handful of times. The sample has other DNA sequences that encode this CDR3 too. The J gene is TRBJ1-5, the V gene TRBV5-1; D is ambiguous. CDR3 size: 16 residues. Germline CDR1 is SGHRS and CDR2 is YFSETQ. V was pared by 0 bases and J by 6 bases, with 16 bases between. CDR3 sequence: CASSLVGPPRRQPQHF. The CDR3 DNA reads as TGCGCCAGCAGCTTGGTAGGACCCCCACGTCGTCAGCCCCAGCATTTT.

The chain has TRBV29-1 and TRBJ2-7; possibly TRBD1 for D (6 bases). Germline CDR1 SQVTM, CDR2 ANQGSEA. The ends were cut back, 4 bases at V and 2 bases at J, with 15 bases in the middle. CDR3 length: 14 amino acids. The CDR3 spells CSVGGQSLPYEQYF. The CDR3, as DNA: TGCAGCGTTGGGGGGCAATCCCTTCCCTACGAGCAGTACTTC.